A single sample is the source of the 7 T cell receptor beta chains below, sequenced in a study of graft-versus-host responses after intestinal transplantation. Their antigens remain unidentified. Measured with immunoSEQ multiplex PCR; TCRdb has only the in-frame clones, and not every one. The sample has roughly 80,000 clones, around 86% seen once. The sample in question was unstimulated CD8+ T cells sorted from spleen or lymph node cells, obtained before transplant. The receptors stem from a human donor who was the organ donor for an intestinal transplant.

The genes are TRBV2 and TRBJ1-2; no definite D call. Germline values: CDR1 SNHLY, CDR2 FYNNEI. Trimming shortened V by 3 bases and J by 5 bases, and 13 bases separated the two germline ends. The CDR3 length is 14 residues. CDR3 amino acids: CASSETEGIYGYTF. CDR3 in DNA: TGTGCCAGCAGTGAGACGGAGGGAATTTATGGCTACACCTTC.

The chain joins TRBV27 to TRBJ1-2, with D possibly matching TRBD1 (5 bases). This CDR3 is 14 amino acids long. V was trimmed by 4 bases and J by 4 bases, leaving 13 bases between them. Germline V CDR1 and CDR2: MNHEY, SMNVEV (reference sequence). The CDR3 bases are TGTGCCAGCAGTTCCTTATCAGGGAGCTATGGCTACACCTTC. It specifies CASSSLSGSYGYTF.

CDR3 sequence reads: CASSRTEAFF. The DNA of the CDR3 is TGTGCCAGCAGTCGCACTGAAGCTTTCTTT. The rearrangement links TRBV7-9 to TRBJ1-1; D gene uncertain. Germline V gene lookup returns CDR1 SEHNR and CDR2 FQNEAQ (reference sequence). The CDR3 extends over 10 amino acids. Trimming cost V 6 bases and J 4 bases, with 3 bases left between them.

This clone appeared a single time. The rearrangement uses TRBV19 and TRBJ2-5; D not resolved. The J call may be incorrect, as the DNA end agrees better with TRBJ2-7. This CDR3 has 12 amino acids. Germline V gives CDR1 LNHDA, CDR2 SQIVND (reference sequence). The CDR3 region has the DNA TGTGCCAGTAGTCCTAACGATCTCGAGCAGTACTTC. This codes for CASSPNDLEQYF.

The rearrangement links TRBV4-2 to TRBJ1-4; D possibly corresponds to TRBD1 (5 bases). The V and J ends lost 0 bases and 8 bases respectively, with 16 bases between them. CDR3 length: 16 residues. Germline-derived CDR1 and CDR2 are LGHNA and YNFKEQ. The CDR3 nucleotides read TGTGCCAGCAGCCAAGATGGGGGATTGGAGAAAGAAAAACTGTTTTTT. The encoded protein is CASSQDGGLEKEKLFF.

The chain is built from TRBV6-1 and TRBJ2-1; D tentatively fits TRBD1 or TRBD2 (5 bases each). CDR1 and CDR2 (germline): MNHNS, SASEGT. The V end was cut by 5 bases, the J end by 7 bases, with 15 bases between. The CDR3 consists of 14 residues. Here the CDR3 reads CASSHRDGGNEQFF. The CDR3 region has the DNA TGTGCCAGCAGTCACCGGGACGGAGGTAATGAGCAGTTCTTC.

The V gene is TRBV5-4, the J gene TRBJ1-1, with a tentative D call TRBD1 (5 bases). CDR1 is SGHNT, CDR2 YYREEE, per germline (reference sequence). With 9 bases removed from V and 4 bases from J, the gap between germline ends came to 10 bases. The length of the CDR3 is 11 residues. The CDR3 sequence is CAILQGTEAFF. The CDR3 DNA follows: TGTGCCATCTTGCAGGGCACTGAAGCTTTCTTT.